This TCR beta chain was sequenced for a study of T-cell reconstitution after alpha-beta-depleted transplantation in children. Whole-study findings and limits: Newly produced T cells mostly accounted for T-cell counts and diversity one year post-transplant.

The sample holds one count of this clonotype. The antigen is undetermined. Preparation of the TCRbeta library involved a method that used unique molecular identifiers. One entry per CDR3 protein, called by TCRdb with MiXCR from the PCR reads. The repertoire has over 100,000 distinct CDR3 sequences, 10% to 13% of them found once; the top ten carry 34%. The CDR3 is 13 amino acids. V lost 1 base to trimming and J lost 2 bases, with 8 bases between them. In germline, CDR1 is GTSNPN, CDR2 SVGIG (reference sequence). Sequencing used PBMCs, obtained before TCRalphabeta/CD19-depleted stem cell transplant. The chain joins TRBV30 to TRBJ1-2; D is unclear. The TCR was taken from a boy aged 2 to 10 with acute lymphoblastic leukemia, due to receive a stem cell transplant. The CDR3 region has the DNA TGTGCCTGGAGTGCTACAGAGAACTATGGCTACACCTTC. The encoded protein is CAWSATENYGYTF.